This T cell receptor beta chain was observed in a study of T cell repertoires in cytomegalovirus infection. This clonotype was counted a few times. The germline V gene has CDR1 LGHNA and CDR2 YNFKEQ. V lost 4 bases and J 6 bases, leaving 15 bases between the germline ends. The length of the CDR3 is 15 residues. TCRdb fed the reads into MiXCR, producing one record per CDR3 protein. The data show about 530,000 distinct CDR3 sequences, with more than 25% seen just once and less than 15% held by the top ten. The source material was PBMCs. This chain joins TRBV4-2 and TRBJ1-4; possible D gene TRBD1, 5 bases. The receptor was isolated from a human donor in good health (CMV status not recorded). Some clones in this sample may be carry-over from other donors' samples. The CDR3: CASSPKQARDEKLFF. The DNA of the CDR3 is TGTGCCAGCAGCCCGAAACAGGCAAGGGATGAAAAACTGTTTTTT.